This TCR beta chain was recovered during a study of blood T cell repertoires in COVID-19. Study information: Material from acute and convalescent COVID-19 was sourced from the United States, Italy and Spain. T cells, B-cell-depleted T cells, or PBMCs provided the cDNA or gDNA that served as material.

The authors' processing: Estimates of nucleated cell counts were drawn from the amplification of reference gene primers. Some clones are missing from TCRdb's copy, which holds only in-frame ones; the method was immunoSEQ multiplex PCR. V and J calls and clone size are given by that table; D and trimming were obtained from the DNA. Here the sample spans some 110,000 clones, 70% to 80% being singletons. This CDR3 has 13 residues. Germline V gene sequence: CDR1 SGHRS, CDR2 YFSETQ. V lost 4 bases, J lost 5 bases, and 6 bases stayed unmatched. Material: peripheral blood. The V call is TRBV5-1, the J call TRBJ2-7, with TRBD1 identical over 7 bases. This receptor was identified in an elderly man with COVID-19, enrolled during active disease. CDR3 protein: CASSPGQNHEQYF. The CDR3 bases are TGCGCCAGCAGCCCGGGACAGAACCACGAGCAGTACTTC.